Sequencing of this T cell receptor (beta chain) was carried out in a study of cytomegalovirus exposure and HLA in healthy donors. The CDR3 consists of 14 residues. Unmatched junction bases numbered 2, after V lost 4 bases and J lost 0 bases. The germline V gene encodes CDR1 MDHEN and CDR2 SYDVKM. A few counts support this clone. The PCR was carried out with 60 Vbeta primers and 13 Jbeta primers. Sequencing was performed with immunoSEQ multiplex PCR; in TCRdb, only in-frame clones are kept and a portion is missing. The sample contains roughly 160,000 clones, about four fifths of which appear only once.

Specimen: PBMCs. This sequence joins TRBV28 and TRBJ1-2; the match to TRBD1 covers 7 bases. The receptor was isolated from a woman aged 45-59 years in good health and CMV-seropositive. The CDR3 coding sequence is TGTGCCAGCAGTTACGGGACAGCTAACTATGGCTACACCTTC. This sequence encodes CASSYGTANYGYTF.